The rows below give T cell receptor beta chains drawn from one sample of a study of T cell responses to AZD1222 COVID-19 vaccine. Only in-frame clones appear in the TCRdb table, and some are missing; sequencing was by immunoSEQ multiplex PCR. The sample records more than 85,000 clones, just under 90% being singletons. The sequencing here drew on peripheral blood, taken on day 0 of AZD1222 vaccination. These receptors all stem from an adult in good health. Both conserved end residues are trimmed from each CDR3. A D gene is named only where the DNA matches it firmly. Size is stated for part of the rows, as once, few or many counts, or as a class when the clone is expanded.

j_gene: TRBJ2-6; abundance: NA; v_gene: TRBV7-3; d_gene: TRBD1; CDR3aa: ASSLDRAPSGANVLT
j_gene: TRBJ1-5; abundance: NA; v_gene: TRBV5-1; d_gene: TRBD1; CDR3aa: ASSFGDSPNQPQH
j_gene: TRBJ2-2; abundance: NA; v_gene: TRBV24-1; d_gene: NA; CDR3aa: ATSAGTANTGELF
j_gene: TRBJ1-6; abundance: NA; v_gene: TRBV12-2; d_gene: NA; CDR3aa: ASRFREYSRGQTLH
j_gene: TRBJ1-3; abundance: NA; v_gene: TRBV11-2; d_gene: NA; CDR3aa: ASSFWDIGNTIY
j_gene: TRBJ1-5; abundance: NA; v_gene: TRBV28; d_gene: NA; CDR3aa: ASSTQDGSGQPQH
j_gene: TRBJ2-3; abundance: NA; v_gene: TRBV5-4; d_gene: TRBD1; CDR3aa: ASSPGQFTDTQY
j_gene: TRBJ2-1; abundance: NA; v_gene: TRBV7-8; d_gene: NA; CDR3aa: ASSSPASSYNEQF
j_gene: TRBJ1-1; abundance: NA; v_gene: TRBV7-3; d_gene: NA; CDR3aa: ASSLMGNTEAF
j_gene: TRBJ1-6; abundance: NA; v_gene: TRBV7-9; d_gene: NA; CDR3aa: ASSPGGVRDSPLH
j_gene: TRBJ1-1; abundance: NA; v_gene: TRBV18; d_gene: NA; CDR3aa: ASSRGQPEAF
j_gene: TRBJ1-5; abundance: NA; v_gene: TRBV7-8; d_gene: TRBD1; CDR3aa: ASSDGARGVPQH
j_gene: TRBJ2-5; abundance: NA; v_gene: TRBV3-1/TRBV3-2; d_gene: NA; CDR3aa: ASSRLVRETQY
j_gene: TRBJ1-1; abundance: NA; v_gene: TRBV11-1; d_gene: NA; CDR3aa: ASSLVGGPSNTEAF
j_gene: TRBJ1-4; abundance: NA; v_gene: TRBV28; d_gene: NA; CDR3aa: ASREGITGTEKLF
j_gene: TRBJ1-6; abundance: NA; v_gene: TRBV30; d_gene: TRBD1; CDR3aa: AWSGGTDNSPLH
j_gene: TRBJ2-2; abundance: NA; v_gene: TRBV5-8; d_gene: NA; CDR3aa: ASSFVTGPNTGELF
j_gene: TRBJ1-1; abundance: NA; v_gene: TRBV10-3; d_gene: NA; CDR3aa: AITPSLNTEAF
j_gene: TRBJ1-1; abundance: NA; v_gene: TRBV7-9; d_gene: NA; CDR3aa: ASTGDRAEAF
j_gene: TRBJ1-3; abundance: once; v_gene: TRBV2; d_gene: TRBD1; CDR3aa: ASRGRGPGNTIY
j_gene: TRBJ1-2; abundance: NA; v_gene: TRBV4-1; d_gene: NA; CDR3aa: ASSPSPGDLGGYT
j_gene: TRBJ1-4; abundance: NA; v_gene: TRBV29-1; d_gene: NA; CDR3aa: STSQGFGEKLF
j_gene: TRBJ2-7; abundance: NA; v_gene: TRBV7-9; d_gene: NA; CDR3aa: ASSLEAGAKEQY
j_gene: TRBJ2-1; abundance: NA; v_gene: TRBV18; d_gene: NA; CDR3aa: ASSPPGIAPHNEQF
j_gene: TRBJ1-6; abundance: NA; v_gene: TRBV7-2; d_gene: TRBD1; CDR3aa: ASPRTDRVKAPLH
j_gene: TRBJ2-1; abundance: NA; v_gene: TRBV7-3; d_gene: NA; CDR3aa: ASSLKRDEQF
j_gene: TRBJ2-1; abundance: NA; v_gene: TRBV6-6; d_gene: NA; CDR3aa: ASSLDSTTSYNEQF
j_gene: TRBJ1-3; abundance: NA; v_gene: TRBV15; d_gene: NA; CDR3aa: ATSRRTQGSGNTIY
j_gene: TRBJ1-1; abundance: NA; v_gene: TRBV11-1; d_gene: NA; CDR3aa: ASSARLAQGAEAF
j_gene: TRBJ2-5; abundance: once; v_gene: TRBV6-2/TRBV6-3; d_gene: TRBD2; CDR3aa: ASSSLRGAGLETQY
j_gene: TRBJ2-4; abundance: NA; v_gene: TRBV2; d_gene: NA; CDR3aa: ASRMDSKNIQY
j_gene: TRBJ2-6; abundance: NA; v_gene: TRBV2; d_gene: NA; CDR3aa: ASSESRGTLSGANVLT
j_gene: TRBJ1-1; abundance: NA; v_gene: TRBV9; d_gene: NA; CDR3aa: ASSATLGGVGTEAF